These T cell receptor beta chains were read from a single sample in a study of identical twins. TCRdb passed the 5' RACE reads through MiXCR, listing each CDR3 protein once. Of 250,000 to 350,000 distinct CDR3 sequences in the sample, over 8.5% were seen once. A further study also used this sample, focusing on yellow fever vaccine responses in identical twins.

The material sequenced was CD8+ T cells sorted from blood. The receptor source for this set is a woman between 18 and 30 years old in good health. CDR3s include the opening cysteine and the closing phenylalanine or tryptophan. The D gene is left open where the match is weak. A clone size is listed for some rows: how often the clone was seen (once, few, many), or a class if it is expanded.

d_call	v_call	j_call	clone_size	cdr3_aa	cdr3_nt
-	TRBV10-3	TRBJ2-1	few	CAISEVLASPYNEQFF	TGTGCCATCAGTGAGGTACTAGCTTCTCCCTACAATGAGCAGTTCTTC
-	TRBV29-1	TRBJ2-3	-	CSVPPRSRVDTQYF	TGCAGCGTCCCCCCGCGGAGCAGGGTGGATACGCAGTATTTT
-	TRBV29-1	TRBJ2-1	few	CSVLTDYNEQFF	TGCAGCGTCCTCACTGACTACAATGAGCAGTTCTTC
-	TRBV7-3	TRBJ2-3	many	CASSLSGVLTDTQYF	TGTGCCAGCAGCTTAAGTGGGGTGCTCACAGATACGCAGTATTTT
TRBD2	TRBV4-3	TRBJ2-7	many	CASSQDRGSGSYEQYF	TGCGCCAGCAGCCAAGATCGGGGTAGCGGGTCCTACGAGCAGTACTTC
-	TRBV6-1	TRBJ2-2	few	CANGPRDTGELFF	TGTGCCAACGGGCCCCGGGACACCGGGGAGCTGTTTTTT
-	TRBV2	TRBJ2-7	few	CASSDGSSSYEQYF	TGTGCCAGCAGTGATGGCTCGTCCTCCTACGAGCAGTACTTC
-	TRBV5-6	TRBJ2-7	few	CASSSDSPEQYF	TGCGCCAGCAGCTCGGACAGCCCGGAGCAGTACTTC
TRBD2	TRBV20-1	TRBJ2-7	-	CSARVVGLASYEQYF	TGCAGTGCTAGAGTCGTTGGACTAGCCTCCTACGAGCAGTACTTC
TRBD2	TRBV12-3/TRBV12-4	TRBJ2-5	few	CASSLASGAGGQETQYF	TGTGCCAGCAGTCTGGCCAGCGGAGCGGGAGGGCAGGAGACCCAGTACTTC
-	TRBV7-9	TRBJ2-1	few	CASSLVGGRPDNEQFF	TGTGCCAGCAGCTTAGTCGGGGGGCGGCCTGACAATGAGCAGTTCTTC
-	TRBV7-9	TRBJ1-1	few	CASSWGTAGNTEAFF	TGTGCCAGCAGCTGGGGGACCGCCGGTAACACTGAAGCTTTCTTT
-	TRBV12-3/TRBV12-4	TRBJ1-4	few	CASSPDGATNEKLFF	TGTGCCAGCAGTCCAGACGGTGCAACTAATGAAAAACTGTTTTTT
TRBD2	TRBV12-3/TRBV12-4	TRBJ2-1	many	CASSLAPGLAVPNEQFF	TGTGCCAGCAGTTTAGCGCCTGGACTAGCGGTTCCCAATGAGCAGTTCTTC
-	TRBV7-6	TRBJ2-7	-	CASSFSGAAFGEQYF	TGTGCCAGCAGCTTCAGTGGGGCGGCCTTCGGCGAGCAGTACTTC
-	TRBV7-2	TRBJ2-6	many	CASSTYNWGPGANVLTF	TGTGCCAGCAGCACCTACAACTGGGGTCCTGGGGCCAACGTCCTGACTTTC
TRBD1	TRBV11-1	TRBJ2-2	-	CASSPLEPGQGKNTGELFF	TGTGCCAGCAGCCCTCTGGAACCGGGACAGGGAAAGAACACCGGGGAGCTGTTTTTT
-	TRBV7-8	TRBJ1-5	many	CASSPANPSQPQHF	TGTGCCAGCAGCCCGGCCAACCCCAGTCAGCCCCAGCATTTT
-	TRBV7-9	TRBJ2-5	many	CASSLPETQYF	TGTGCCAGCAGCTTACCGGAGACCCAGTACTTC
TRBD2	TRBV20-1	TRBJ2-7	many	CSVPSVGSGTPYEQYF	TGCAGTGTTCCGTCCGTCGGTAGCGGGACCCCTTACGAGCAGTACTTC
-	TRBV6-1	TRBJ1-1	many	CASSKGFTLNTEAFF	TGTGCCAGCAGTAAAGGGTTTACCCTGAACACTGAAGCTTTCTTT
TRBD1	TRBV10-3	TRBJ1-2	many	CAISTGTGGDHYGYTF	TGTGCCATCAGTACCGGGACAGGGGGCGACCACTATGGCTACACCTTC
-	TRBV27	TRBJ1-3	-	CASSLSGLNGNTIYF	TGTGCCAGCAGTTTATCAGGGTTGAATGGAAACACCATATATTTT
TRBD1	TRBV6-5	TRBJ2-7	few	CASSYSPQGASYEQYF	TGTGCCAGCAGTTACTCTCCCCAGGGGGCCTCCTACGAGCAGTACTTC
-	TRBV10-3	TRBJ2-1	many	CAISAGHYNEQFF	TGTGCCATCAGTGCCGGGCACTACAATGAGCAGTTCTTC
-	TRBV6-5	TRBJ2-7	few	CASSSPGPLIEQYF	TGTGCCAGCAGTTCGCCCGGGCCCTTAATCGAGCAGTACTTC
TRBD2	TRBV7-6	TRBJ2-1	many	CASSFPGTSGDNEQFF	TGTGCCAGCAGCTTCCCCGGGACTAGCGGGGACAATGAGCAGTTCTTC
-	TRBV5-1	TRBJ2-7	many	CASSLVWGGEQYF	TGCGCCAGCAGCTTGGTTTGGGGAGGTGAGCAGTACTTC
-	TRBV4-1	TRBJ2-3	-	CASSQDSVADTQYF	TGCGCCAGCAGCCAAGATTCCGTTGCAGATACGCAGTATTTT
TRBD2	TRBV27	TRBJ2-7	many	CASSFYLAGGLYEQYF	TGTGCCAGCAGTTTTTATCTAGCGGGAGGCCTCTACGAGCAGTACTTC
-	TRBV29-1	TRBJ1-2	few	CSVVPQGGYGYTF	TGCAGCGTTGTTCCGCAGGGCGGCTATGGCTACACCTTC
-	TRBV7-3	TRBJ2-1	few	CASSPWGDGGNEQFF	TGTGCCAGCAGCCCTTGGGGTGACGGAGGGAATGAGCAGTTCTTC